The 23 T cell receptor beta chains below all came from one sample that was sequenced in a study of T cells in Graves' hyperthyroidism and ophthalmopathy. Amplification of TCR beta CDR3 regions used RNA as the template. During a first-round RT-PCR of the TCR CDR3, the HTBI primer set was used. TCRdb analysed the multiplex PCR reads with MiXCR anew, one entry per CDR3 protein. The table records roughly 840,000 distinct CDR3 sequences, 38% of them present only once. What was sequenced was blood. The receptors derive from a man between 18 and 29 years old with Graves' hyperthyroidism.

In its sample, this clonotype was seen many times. The chain has TRBV9 and TRBJ1-4, with 8 bases aligning to TRBD1. Germline CDR1 reads SGDLS; CDR2 reads YYNGEE. The CDR3 covers 14 residues. Trimming at V came to 0 bases and at J to 6 bases, leaving 1 base not matched to a gene. This CDR3 is CASSVGTGYEKLFF. In DNA form, the CDR3 reads TGTGCCAGCAGCGTAGGGACAGGGTATGAAAAACTGTTTTTT. Drawing the rest from reference TRBV9 and TRBJ1-4, the complete variable domain is DSGVTQTPKHLITATGQRVTLRCSPRSGDLSVYWYQQSLDQGLQFLIQYYNGEERAKGNILERFSAQQFPDLHSELNLSSLELGDSALYFCASSVGTGYEKLFFGSGTQLSVL.

The rearrangement joins TRBV29-1 to TRBJ1-2; D uncertain. The length of the CDR3 is 13 residues. The germline V and J ends were trimmed by 6 bases and 6 bases, with 17 bases remaining between them. Per germline, CDR1 SQVTM and CDR2 ANQGSEA. In nucleotides, the CDR3 is TGCAGCGTCGTGCCCCGGGGAGTGGATGGCTACACCTTC. This gives the protein CSVVPRGVDGYTF.

In this sample, this clonotype turned up many times. CDR3 in DNA: TGCAGCCGACGGATCCCCGGAGACTCCTACGAGCAGTACTTC. Its protein is CSRRIPGDSYEQYF. The genes are TRBV20-1 and TRBJ2-7; unclear D gene. Germline V lookup: CDR1 DFQATT, CDR2 SNEGSKA (reference sequence). The CDR3 loop spans 14 amino acids.

The chain links TRBV20-1 to TRBJ1-5, with TRBD1 matching over 8 bases. This CDR3 is built from 17 residues. J lost 6 bases, V lost 1 base, and 14 bases had no gene match. Germline values: CDR1 DFQATT, CDR2 SNEGSKA (reference sequence). This CDR3 is CSARALHGQGGFQPQHF. CDR3 in DNA: TGCAGTGCTAGAGCCCTCCACGGACAGGGAGGTTTTCAGCCCCAGCATTTT.

This clonotype has a handful of counts. CDR3 DNA: TGTGCCAGCATACCGGGGACAGTGAACACTGAAGCTTTCTTT. This codes for CASIPGTVNTEAFF. The chain employs TRBV6-6 and TRBJ1-1; 7 nucleotides agree with TRBD1. Trimming at V came to 7 bases and at J to 0 bases, leaving 5 bases not matched to a gene. The germline V gene encodes CDR1 MNHNY and CDR2 SVGAGI (reference sequence). CDR3 size: 14 residues.

This clonotype was detected ten times or more. V is TRBV19 and J is TRBJ1-2, with D possibly being TRBD1 (6 bases). V lost 4 bases and J lost 10, with 19 bases in between. This CDR3 is built from 14 residues. Looked up from germline, CDR1 is LNHDA and CDR2 is SQIVND (reference sequence). The CDR3 DNA is TGTGCCAGTAGTACTCACTCGGGACAAGGTGTCTACACCTTC. Amino acid sequence: CASSTHSGQGVYTF.

V and J are TRBV19 and TRBJ1-1; 7 bases are a match to TRBD1. CDR1 LNHDA and CDR2 SQIVND come from the germline V gene (reference sequence). This CDR3 spans 14 amino acids. V shed 6 bases and J 7 bases; nucleotides not matched to a gene: 11. In DNA, the CDR3 is TGTGCCAGTAGCAAAGACAGGGTGGAAGGTGAAGCTTTCTTT. Protein sequence: CASSKDRVEGEAFF.

This clonotype came up a few times. The chain recombines TRBV9 with TRBJ2-7; TRBD2 agrees at 11 bases. This CDR3 has 18 residues. Germline CDR1 and CDR2: SGDLS and YYNGEE. Trimming took 2 bases from V and 0 from J; bases not matched to a gene: 10. DNA of the CDR3: TGTGCCAGCAGCGTTGGACTAGCGGGCGATTTTAGCTCCTACGAGCAGTACTTC. Amino acids: CASSVGLAGDFSSYEQYF.

This rearrangement joins TRBV6-1 to TRBJ1-1; D ambiguous. Germline V lookup: CDR1 MNHNS, CDR2 SASEGT. The CDR3 is 16 residues long. Trimming stripped 6 bases from V and 4 bases from J, with 21 bases between. The CDR3 is CASSRMPHREITEAFF. Written as DNA, the CDR3 is TGTGCCAGCAGCCGGATGCCCCACCGGGAGATCACTGAAGCTTTCTTT.

This clonotype has a handful of counts. Mismatch with germline at one junction end may stem from a read error. V usage is TRBV5-1 and J usage is TRBJ2-7; D uncertain. This CDR3 comprises 16 residues. CDR1 SGHRS and CDR2 YFSETQ come from the germline V gene. Here the CDR3 reads CASSFAPGQSSYEQYF. The CDR3 DNA sequence: TGTGCCAGCAGCTTTGCCCCGGGCCAAAGCTCCTACGAGCAGTACTTC.

This clonotype was found a few times. The rearrangement links TRBV5-6 to TRBJ1-6; D call uncertain. V was pared by 4 bases and J by 0 bases, with 11 bases between. The CDR3 has 16 amino acids. The germline V gene encodes CDR1 SGHDT and CDR2 YYEEEE. The CDR3 region has the DNA TGTGCCAGCAGCAAAGGCGTTAGCTCCTATAATTCACCCCTCCACTTT. Its translation is CASSKGVSSYNSPLHF.

This clonotype was observed at least ten times. Germline is not matched at one junction end, which may reflect a read error. The CDR3 loop reads CASSPPAYEQYF. DNA for the CDR3: TGCGCCAGCAGCCCTCCTGCCTACGAGCAGTACTTC. This chain links TRBV7-8 with TRBJ2-7; D not certain. The CDR3 totals 12 residues. Germline V gene lookup returns CDR1 SGHVS and CDR2 FQNEAQ.

This clonotype was seen many times. V and J are TRBV5-1 and TRBJ2-6, with D possibly matching TRBD2 (6 bases). Germline V gene data show CDR1 as SGHRS and CDR2 as YFSETQ. The CDR3 contains 15 residues. Trimming shortened V by 4 bases and J by 1 base, and 9 bases separated the two germline ends. This CDR3 reads CASSPRESGANVLTF. The CDR3 nucleotides are TGCGCCAGCAGCCCTCGGGAGTCTGGGGCCAACGTCCTGACTTTC.

This clonotype was seen ten or more times. J is TRBJ2-5 and V is TRBV11-2; D uncertain. The CDR3 loop spans 14 amino acids. Germline values: CDR1 SGHAT, CDR2 FQNNGV. V was clipped by 5 bases and J by 2 bases, with 12 bases between them. The CDR3: CASSPWTEQETQYF. In DNA, the CDR3 is TGTGCCAGCAGCCCCTGGACGGAGCAAGAGACCCAGTACTTC.

This clonotype was counted ten times or more. The chain combines TRBV7-2 with TRBJ2-6; TRBD2 might be the D (6 bases). CDR1 SGHTA and CDR2 FQGNSA come from the germline V gene. This CDR3 is built from 17 residues. V gave up 2 bases and J gave up 2 bases, with 13 bases separating them. CDR3 sequence (DNA): TGTGCCAGCAGCTTAAGTAAGGGAGGCGCTGGGGCCAACGTCCTGACTTTC. Its protein product is CASSLSKGGAGANVLTF.

The CDR3 DNA reads TGTGCCAGCGGCCAGACAGGGGGCTACGAGCAGTACTTC. Amino acid sequence: CASGQTGGYEQYF. V gene TRBV7-2 combines with J gene TRBJ2-7, with 9 bases aligning to TRBD1. The V gene end was trimmed by 8 bases and the J gene end by 3 bases; junction bases not matched to a gene: 5. The CDR3 loop spans 13 amino acids. Germline lookup yields CDR1 SGHTA and CDR2 FQGNSA.

This clonotype occurred many times. The rearrangement uses TRBV29-1 and TRBJ2-7; a possible D gene is TRBD2 (5 bases). Germline CDR1 reads SQVTM; CDR2 reads ANQGSEA. The germline V and J ends were trimmed by 3 bases and 7 bases, with 10 bases remaining between them. The CDR3 length is 11 residues. CDR3 in amino acids: CSVEGEEEQYF. The CDR3 DNA follows: TGCAGCGTTGAGGGAGAGGAAGAGCAGTACTTC.

This clonotype has ten or more counts. The chain couples TRBV7-8 to TRBJ2-7, with TRBD1 matching over 8 bases. Germline V gives CDR1 SGHVS, CDR2 FQNEAQ. Trimming removed 1 base from V and 5 bases from J; junction bases left unmatched: 7. This CDR3 has 15 residues. This CDR3 is CASSLGRTGLHEQYF. CDR3 sequence (DNA): TGTGCCAGCAGCTTAGGCCGGACAGGGCTGCACGAGCAGTACTTC.

The J gene is TRBJ1-1, the V gene TRBV19; possibly TRBD1 for D (5 bases). This CDR3 contains 14 residues. V lost 2 bases and J lost 0, with 7 bases in between. The germline CDR1 and CDR2 sequences are LNHDA and SQIVND (reference sequence). The DNA for the CDR3 is TGTGCCAGTAGTATATGGGGGGTGAACACTGAAGCTTTCTTT. The encoded protein is CASSIWGVNTEAFF. The full variable domain, in which reference TRBV19 and TRBJ1-1 provide the parts outside the CDR3, is DGGITQSPKYLFRKEGQNVTLSCEQNLNHDAMYWYRQDPGQGLRLIYYSQIVNDFQKGDIAEGYSVSREKKESFPLTVTSAQKNPTAFYLCASSIWGVNTEAFFGQGTRLTVV.

This clonotype was recorded only once. V gene TRBV13 combines with J gene TRBJ2-7; D possibly matches TRBD1 or TRBD2 (6 bases each). This CDR3 has 14 residues. Germline V CDR1 and CDR2: PRHDT, FYEKMQ (reference sequence). The V and J ends lost 3 bases and 2 bases respectively, with 11 bases between them. The CDR3 reads CASSLRDKAYEQYF. CDR3 nucleotide sequence: TGTGCCAGCAGCTTGCGGGACAAGGCCTACGAGCAGTACTTC.

This rearrangement joins TRBV7-2 to TRBJ2-5; TRBD2 matches at 12 bases. The CDR3 totals 18 residues. V lost 3 bases, J lost 2 bases, and 10 bases stayed unmatched. The germline V gene has CDR1 SGHTA and CDR2 FQGNSA. The CDR3 sequence is CASSLTLAGGLGQETQYF. The CDR3 DNA follows: TGTGCCAGCAGCTTGACGCTAGCGGGGGGGCTAGGTCAAGAGACCCAGTACTTC.

The V call is TRBV2, the J call TRBJ1-1; D may be TRBD1 (5 bases). Trimming took 5 bases from V and 0 from J, leaving 16 bases between them. In germline, CDR1 is SNHLY, CDR2 FYNNEI. The CDR3 consists of 16 residues. CDR3 nucleotides: TGTGCCAGCAGTTGGGGGGGGGAAGACTTGAACACTGAAGCTTTCTTT. Translation: CASSWGGEDLNTEAFF.

This CDR3 reads CASSDPKGRQGQETQYF. CDR3 bases: TGTGCCAGCAGTGACCCCAAGGGCCGACAGGGGCAAGAGACCCAGTACTTC. The chain is built from TRBV7-9 and TRBJ2-5, with 8 positions matching TRBD1. The CDR3 loop spans 17 amino acids. Germline CDR1 reads SEHNR; CDR2 reads FQNEAQ (reference sequence). V shed 6 bases and J 2 bases; nucleotides not matched to a gene: 14.